The clone carrying this T cell receptor (beta chain) was detected many times. Germline values: CDR1 SQVTM, CDR2 ANQGSEA. The CDR3 totals 13 residues. This sample stems from a study of T cells after yellow fever vaccination. Each CDR3 protein gets one entry after TCRdb re-called the 5' RACE reads with MiXCR. This table has some 350,000 distinct CDR3 sequences, under 14% appearing once. This TCR came from a young man who received the YFV17D yellow fever vaccine. This chain joins TRBV29-1 and TRBJ2-3, with TRBD1 as a possible D gene (7 bases). Sequenced here: PBMCs, sampled on the day of the first yellow fever vaccination. The CDR3 region is CGGGQVDSDTQYF. The CDR3 DNA is TGCGGAGGGGGCCAGGTGGATTCCGATACGCAGTATTTT.